A selection of T cell receptor beta chains follows, all from one sample in a study of beta chain features in type 1 diabetes. Sequencing was performed with immunoSEQ multiplex PCR; in TCRdb, only in-frame clones are kept and a portion is missing. Of 350,000 or so clones in the sample, 15% to 20% are singletons; the top ten hold about 0.044%. Sequenced input: naive CD4+ T cells from blood. These receptors were taken from a woman between 18 and 29 years old in good health. The CDR3 runs from the conserved cysteine through the conserved F or W. A D gene is named only where the DNA matches it firmly. Only part of the rows carry a size: once, few, many, or a class if the clone is expanded.

d_call | j_call | clone_size | v_call | cdr3_length | cdr3_nt | cdr3_aa
NA | TRBJ2-1 | NA | TRBV19 | 14 | TGTGCCAGTAGTATAGGGTCGAACGCGGGTGAGCAGTTCTTC | CASSIGSNAGEQFF
NA | TRBJ1-2 | NA | TRBV19 | 14 | TGTGCCAGTAAATCGGGAGCGGCTAACTATGGCTACACCTTC | CASKSGAANYGYTF
NA | TRBJ2-6 | few | TRBV4-3 | 19 | TGCGCCAGCAGCCAGGATGGGGCAGGGGTCATCTCTGGGGCCAACGTCCTGACTTTC | CASSQDGAGVISGANVLTF
TRBD2 | TRBJ2-1 | NA | TRBV7-2 | 18 | TGTGCCAGCAGCTCCCGCCCGAGCGGGGGTTACTCCTACAATGAGCAGTTCTTC | CASSSRPSGGYSYNEQFF
TRBD2 | TRBJ2-3 | once | TRBV9 | 15 | TGTGCCAGCAGCGCTAGCGGGGGCCACACAGATACGCAGTATTTT | CASSASGGHTDTQYF
TRBD1 | TRBJ1-1 | few | TRBV4-3 | 14 | TGCGCCAGCAGCCAAGATCGGACAGGACCCTATGCTTTCTTT | CASSQDRTGPYAFF
NA | TRBJ1-1 | few | TRBV5-1 | 14 | TGCGCCAGCAGCTTGGGTAGTTTTAACACTGAAGCTTTCTTT | CASSLGSFNTEAFF
TRBD1 | TRBJ2-2 | NA | TRBV19 | 15 | TGTGCCAGTAACCCCCAGGGGGCGAACACCGGGGAGCTGTTTTTT | CASNPQGANTGELFF
TRBD2 | TRBJ2-2 | NA | TRBV7-9 | 16 | TGTGCCAGCAGCCCTGGACTAGCGGGAGGGCGTGGGGAGCTGTTTTTT | CASSPGLAGGRGELFF
TRBD2 | TRBJ2-7 | NA | TRBV6-5 | 15 | TGTGCCAGCAGTTACTCGGAAGCGGGAGGGCCGATTAGGTACTTC | CASSYSEAGGPIRYF
TRBD2 | TRBJ2-5 | NA | TRBV6-5 | 16 | TGTGCCAGCAGTTACCAAGCTAGCGGTGGAGGAGAGACCCAGTACTTC | CASSYQASGGGETQYF
TRBD2 | TRBJ2-2 | NA | TRBV29-1 | 17 | TGCAGCGCCATGACTAGCGGGAGTGGGAGGGACACCGGGGAGCTGTTTTTT | CSAMTSGSGRDTGELFF
TRBD2 | TRBJ2-2 | NA | TRBV5-1 | 17 | TGCGCCAGCAGCTGGGGGCGGACTAGCGAGGACACCGGGGAGCTGTTTTTT | CASSWGRTSEDTGELFF
TRBD1 | TRBJ1-2 | NA | TRBV29-1 | 13 | TGCAGCGTTGATAGCCTGGACAGGGGGGGATACACCTTC | CSVDSLDRGGYTF
NA | TRBJ2-5 | NA | TRBV19 | 12 | TGTGCCAGTGGGGCAAGTCAAGAGACCCAGTACTTC | CASGASQETQYF
NA | TRBJ1-4 | few | TRBV4-2 | 15 | TGTGCCAGCAGCCAAGGCGGGGACCGAGGGGAAAAACTGTTTTTT | CASSQGGDRGEKLFF
NA | TRBJ2-3 | few | TRBV9 | 15 | TGTGCCAGCAGCGAAACGGGGTTCTTCACAGATACGCAGTATTTT | CASSETGFFTDTQYF
NA | TRBJ2-1 | few | TRBV30 | 14 | TGTGCCTGGAGTGGACAAATCTCCTACAATGAGCAGTTCTTC | CAWSGQISYNEQFF
NA | TRBJ1-2 | NA | TRBV2 | 12 | TGTGCCAGCAGTGAACAAGGGGGTGGCTACACCTTC | CASSEQGGGYTF
NA | TRBJ2-3 | few | TRBV7-2 | 15 | TGTGCCATCCGCCTCCGACCGGGGAGCACAGATACGCAGTATTTT | CAIRLRPGSTDTQYF
NA | TRBJ1-1 | NA | TRBV7-2 | 15 | TGTGCCAGCAGCTTAGGGTCCAGATCGAACACTGAAGCTTTCTTT | CASSLGSRSNTEAFF
TRBD2 | TRBJ2-3 | few | TRBV9 | 16 | TGTGCCAGCAGCGTAGAGGCGGGAGGAAGTATGGATACGCAGTATTTT | CASSVEAGGSMDTQYF
TRBD2 | TRBJ2-5 | NA | TRBV5-1 | 14 | TGCGCCAGCAGCTGGGGCGCGGGAGGAGAGACCCAGTACTTC | CASSWGAGGETQYF
NA | TRBJ1-1 | few | TRBV7-9 | 14 | TGTGCCAGCAGCTTGGAGATCTCGAACACTGAAGCTTTCTTT | CASSLEISNTEAFF
NA | TRBJ1-6 | few | TRBV18 | 17 | TGTGCCAGCTCACCACAAGGACAGAGCTCCTATAATTCACCCCTCCACTTT | CASSPQGQSSYNSPLHF
NA | TRBJ2-1 | few | TRBV2 | 11 | TGTGCCAGCAGTGAGTCGGTCGAGCAGTTCTTC | CASSESVEQFF
NA | TRBJ2-4 | NA | TRBV27 | 13 | TGTGCCAGCAGTCGCGTAGGGGGGGACATTCAGTACTTC | CASSRVGGDIQYF
TRBD2 | TRBJ2-1 | NA | TRBV29-1 | 13 | TGCAGCGTTGAAACGGCTAGCGGGAATGAGCAGTTCTTC | CSVETASGNEQFF
NA | TRBJ2-1 | NA | TRBV7-9 | 15 | TGTGCCAGCAGCCCTCCTCGGGGTCCCCAGAATGAGCAGTTCTTC | CASSPPRGPQNEQFF
NA | TRBJ1-1 | NA | TRBV11-3 | 13 | TGTGCCAGCAGCTTACAGGGGTGGACTGAAGCTTTCTTT | CASSLQGWTEAFF
NA | TRBJ2-5 | few | TRBV9 | 16 | TGTGCCAGCAGCGAGGCGGGGTACACCAGGAGGGAGACCCAGTACTTC | CASSEAGYTRRETQYF
TRBD1 | TRBJ2-2 | NA | TRBV30 | 16 | TGTGCCTGGACTCTAAGGACAGGGTTGGGGACCGGGGAGCTGTTTTTT | CAWTLRTGLGTGELFF
TRBD1 | TRBJ1-2 | few | TRBV13 | 13 | TGTGCCAGCAGCTCGACAGGGGGGCAAGGCTACACCTTC | CASSSTGGQGYTF
NA | TRBJ2-6 | few | TRBV19 | 17 | TGTGCCAGTAGTATGACGGGGACATCCTCTGGGGCCAACGTCCTGACTTTC | CASSMTGTSSGANVLTF
NA | TRBJ2-3 | NA | TRBV5-6 | 14 | TGTGCCAGCAGCTTGGATCAGGGCGCAGATACGCAGTATTTT | CASSLDQGADTQYF
NA | TRBJ1-2 | NA | TRBV27 | 14 | TGTGCCAGCAGTTTCGCCGACAGCTACAGGAGCTACACCTTC | CASSFADSYRSYTF
NA | TRBJ2-3 | NA | TRBV19 | 15 | TGTGCCAGTAGCCCCTGGGGCCGGGTGGCAGATACGCAGTATTTT | CASSPWGRVADTQYF
NA | TRBJ2-2 | NA | TRBV7-9 | 12 | TGTGCCAGCAGCCCCCGGACCGGGGAGCTGTTTTTT | CASSPRTGELFF
NA | TRBJ1-2 | few | TRBV18 | 14 | TGTGCCAGCTCACCGGCGACGGGAAACTATGGCTACACCTTC | CASSPATGNYGYTF